This entry is about one T cell receptor beta chain. The data are from a study of blood T cells in healthy people across ages. Alongside a J-beta primer mix, a sample-barcoded 5' primer served in a second PCR lasting about 7 to 12 cycles. Via MiXCR, TCRdb re-called the 5' RACE reads, giving one row per CDR3 protein. There are fewer than 1,000,000 distinct CDR3 sequences in the sample; 44% occur only once, and about a fifth lies in the top ten. Germline V gene sequence: CDR1 MNHNY, CDR2 SVGAGI (reference sequence). V lost 6 bases to trimming and J lost 9 bases, with 24 bases between them. The CDR3 runs to 16 residues.

Material for sequencing was blood. The receptor's source is a man in his 60s in good health. The chain is built from TRBV6-6 and TRBJ2-1, with D possibly being TRBD2 (5 bases). CDR3: CASSHEAGPRGSEQFF. The CDR3 DNA is TGTGCCAGCAGCCACGAGGCGGGTCCTAGAGGAAGTGAGCAGTTCTTC.